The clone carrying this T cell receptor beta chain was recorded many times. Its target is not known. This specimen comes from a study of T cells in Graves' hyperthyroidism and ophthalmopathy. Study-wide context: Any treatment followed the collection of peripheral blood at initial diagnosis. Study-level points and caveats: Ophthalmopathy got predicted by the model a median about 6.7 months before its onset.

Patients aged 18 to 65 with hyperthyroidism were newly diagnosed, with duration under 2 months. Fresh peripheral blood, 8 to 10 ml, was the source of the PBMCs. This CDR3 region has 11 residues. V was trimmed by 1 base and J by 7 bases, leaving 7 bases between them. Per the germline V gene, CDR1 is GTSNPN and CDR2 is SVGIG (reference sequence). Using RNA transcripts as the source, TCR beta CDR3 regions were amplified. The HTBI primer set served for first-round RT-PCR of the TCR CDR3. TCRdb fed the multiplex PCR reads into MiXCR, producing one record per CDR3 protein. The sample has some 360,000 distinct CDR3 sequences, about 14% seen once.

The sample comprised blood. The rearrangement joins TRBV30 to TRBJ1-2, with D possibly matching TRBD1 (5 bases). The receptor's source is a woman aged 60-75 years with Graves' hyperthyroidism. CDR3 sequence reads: CAWSGGGGYTF. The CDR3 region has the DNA TGTGCCTGGAGTGGGGGGGGTGGCTACACCTTC.